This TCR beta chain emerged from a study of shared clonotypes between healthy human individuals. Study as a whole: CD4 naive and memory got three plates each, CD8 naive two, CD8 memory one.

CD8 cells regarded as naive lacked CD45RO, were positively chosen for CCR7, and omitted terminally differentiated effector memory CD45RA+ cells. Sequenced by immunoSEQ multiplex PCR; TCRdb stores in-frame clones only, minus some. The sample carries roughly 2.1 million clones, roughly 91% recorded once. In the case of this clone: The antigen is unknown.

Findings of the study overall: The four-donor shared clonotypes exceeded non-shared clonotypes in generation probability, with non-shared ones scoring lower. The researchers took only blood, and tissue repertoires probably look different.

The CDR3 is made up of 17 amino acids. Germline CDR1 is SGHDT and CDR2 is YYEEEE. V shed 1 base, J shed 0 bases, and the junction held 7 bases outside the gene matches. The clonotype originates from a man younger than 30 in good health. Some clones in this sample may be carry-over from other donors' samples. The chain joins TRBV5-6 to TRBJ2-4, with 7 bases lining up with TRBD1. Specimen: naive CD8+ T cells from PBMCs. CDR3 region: CASSLSGQRLAKNIQYF. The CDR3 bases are TGTGCCAGCAGCTTGTCGGGACAGAGGCTAGCCAAAAACATTCAGTACTTC.